This TCR beta chain derives from a study of tumor-infiltrating lymphocytes in primary liver carcinoma. Whole-study context: Read depth, roughly 3.65 to 8 million productive TCRbeta reads, did not differ significantly between tissues. Study-wide results and caveats: The top-250-clone fraction was significantly higher in tumors than in blood (p = 0.039). The overlap of tumor-adjacent and tumor-blood pairs was smaller than that of tumor region pairs.

This clonotype has at least ten counts. Its specificity is unknown. The researchers produced TCR beta cDNA from roughly 550 ng total RNA with a constant-region primer. Construction of TCR beta libraries relied on three successive nested multiplex PCR rounds employing slightly modified ARM-PCR. MiXCR was run by TCRdb on the multiplex PCR reads, yielding one entry per CDR3 protein. The table has about 50,000 distinct CDR3 sequences, about 78% seen once; the top ten hold 24%. Unsorted bulk tissue, roughly 20-32 mg of it, served as the source for co-extraction of RNA and DNA. Each individual tumor supplied samples from five separate regions. The receptor comes from a man aged 40-55 years with primary liver carcinoma and hepatitis B virus infection. Sequenced: liver tumor tissue from sampling region 5. Subset indicated: tumor region T5, tumor centre.

The CDR3 DNA reads as TGTGCCAGTAGTATGGTGTGGGATTATGGCAATCAGCCCCAGCATTTT. Its translation is CASSMVWDYGNQPQHF. The chain has TRBV19 and TRBJ1-5; D call uncertain. The CDR3 covers 16 residues. CDR1 is LNHDA and CDR2 is SQIVND in the germline V gene (reference sequence). Trimming took off 3 bases at V and 2 bases at J, with 14 bases between the two ends.